This T cell receptor beta chain originates from a study of siplizumab effects on memory and regulatory T cells. Sequenced by immunoSEQ multiplex PCR; TCRdb stores in-frame clones only, minus some. The table includes some 110,000 clones, about 94% detected once. Germline-derived CDR1 and CDR2 are SGHRS and YFSETQ. V was shortened by 3 bases and J by 3 bases, with 7 bases between the two germline ends. There are 12 residues in the CDR3. J is TRBJ2-7 and V is TRBV5-1; the D call may be TRBD1 or TRBD2 (5 bases each). The clonotype comes from a human donor in good health. Input material: non-Treg CD4+ T cells sorted from blood. The CDR3 DNA follows: TGCGCCAGCAGCTGGGACGGCTACGAGCAGTACTTC. Translating gives CASSWDGYEQYF. The whole variable domain, filled in from reference TRBV5-1 and TRBJ2-7, reads KAGVTQTPRYLIKTRGQQVTLSCSPISGHRSVSWYQQTPGQGLQFLFEYFSETQRNKGNFPGRFSGRQFSNSRSEMNVSTLELGDSALYLCASSWDGYEQYFGPGTRLTVT.